This is a list of T cell receptor beta chains from one sample in a study of blood T cell repertoires in COVID-19. Profiled with immunoSEQ multiplex PCR; TCRdb holds only in-frame clones, not every one. The top ten hold 2.4% of the sample, which has a few hundred thousand clones, over 75% seen once. The sequenced sample consisted of PBMCs or T cells enriched from blood (not recorded which). These TCRs come from a woman between 18 and 29 years old who had recovered from COVID-19. Both conserved end residues are part of each CDR3. The order of the fields is J gene, V gene, clone size, CDR3 protein. The size field is filled for only some rows; it gives once, few, many or a size class.

J gene: TRBJ1-1; V gene: TRBV11-2; clone size: -; CDR3 protein: CASSLPNRGTEAFF
J gene: TRBJ1-6; V gene: TRBV27; clone size: -; CDR3 protein: CASSLSGQSYNSPLHF
J gene: TRBJ1-1; V gene: TRBV11-2; clone size: -; CDR3 protein: CASRTIRQGNTEAFF
J gene: TRBJ2-7; V gene: TRBV6-5; clone size: -; CDR3 protein: CASTKTGTGVYEQYF
J gene: TRBJ2-2; V gene: TRBV5-1; clone size: -; CDR3 protein: CASSFNLAAGELFF
J gene: TRBJ1-2; V gene: TRBV19; clone size: -; CDR3 protein: CASRTDRGGSDGYTF
J gene: TRBJ2-7; V gene: TRBV9; clone size: -; CDR3 protein: CASSVVGTGVDEQYF
J gene: TRBJ1-1; V gene: TRBV19; clone size: -; CDR3 protein: CASSRSDEGSTEAFF
J gene: TRBJ1-6; V gene: TRBV11-2; clone size: -; CDR3 protein: CASSLPHYNSPLHF
J gene: TRBJ2-7; V gene: TRBV2; clone size: -; CDR3 protein: CASLGLAGARTSYEQYF
J gene: TRBJ1-2; V gene: TRBV7-9; clone size: -; CDR3 protein: CASSTGTGGWNYGYTF
J gene: TRBJ1-1; V gene: TRBV6-1; clone size: few; CDR3 protein: CASSDRGHTEAFF
J gene: TRBJ2-5; V gene: TRBV4-1; clone size: -; CDR3 protein: CASSLGLAGQETQYF
J gene: TRBJ1-2; V gene: TRBV5-1; clone size: few; CDR3 protein: CASSLMGQGAGGYTF